This TCR beta chain was documented in a study of T cell responses to AZD1222 COVID-19 vaccine. Using immunoSEQ multiplex PCR, the repertoire was profiled, and TCRdb retains in-frame clones only, with some absent. Of under 200,000 clones listed, around 88% are singletons. This clone was seen only a few times. Its specificity is unknown. This CDR3 comprises 15 residues. Germline V gene sequence: CDR1 SGHAT, CDR2 FQNNGV. Trimming pared 0 bases from V and 2 bases from J, leaving 10 bases between. General study points: Spike-specific TCRs gained breadth and depth after people received two AZD1222 doses.

The specimen comprised peripheral blood, sampled 28 days after the second AZD1222 dose. The TCR sequence derives from an adult who received the AZD1222 COVID-19 vaccine. The chain uses TRBV11-2 and TRBJ1-2; D unclear. The CDR3 coding sequence is TGTGCCAGCAGCTTAGATTTTGCGGGAAACTATGGCTACACCTTC. Translating gives CASSLDFAGNYGYTF.